This TCR beta chain is from a study of graft-versus-host responses after intestinal transplantation. For the study at large: For 3 to 4 years after anti-thymocyte globulin induction, all recipients took tacrolimus and steroids.

The V gene lost 0 bases and the J gene lost 3 bases, with 6 bases spanning the gap. The CDR3 runs to 15 residues. From germline, CDR1 is KGHSH and CDR2 LQKENI. TCRdb's table, derived via immunoSEQ multiplex PCR, lists solely in-frame clones and lacks some. The sample contains 85,000 to 100,000 clones, roughly 82% of which appear only once. The TCR originated in a human patient who received an intestinal transplant, so some T cells may come from the graft donor. The source was PBMCs, collected 255 days after intestinal transplant. The V gene is TRBV18, the J gene TRBJ2-6, with D uncertain. CDR3 sequence reads: CASSPPGFGANVLTF. The DNA for the CDR3 is TGTGCCAGCTCACCACCAGGGTTTGGGGCCAACGTCCTGACTTTC.